This is a list of T cell receptor beta chains from one sample in a study of T cells after yellow fever vaccination. TCRdb passed the 5' RACE reads through MiXCR, listing each CDR3 protein once. There are about 130,000 distinct CDR3 sequences in the sample; under 8% occur only once, and nearly 2.5% lies in the top ten. Sequencing was performed on CD4+ T cells sorted from PBMCs, taken less than 11 days after the first yellow fever vaccination. These receptors were obtained from a man aged 18 to 35 who received the YFV17D yellow fever vaccine. Both conserved end residues are part of each CDR3. D genes are given only for firm matches. Size tells how often a clone was seen (once, few, many) or the class of an expanded clone, and some rows leave it out.

>TRBV6-5|-|many|TRBJ2-1
TGTGCCAGCAGTTCCCAGGGTTTGGGAATCCGAACTGAGCAGTTCTTC
CASSSQGLGIRTEQFF
>TRBV9|TRBD2|many|TRBJ2-3
TGTGCCAGCAGCGTCCTCGCGGGGGGTGATACGCAGTATTTT
CASSVLAGGDTQYF
>TRBV5-1|-|many|TRBJ2-1
TGCGCCAGCAGCCTACCCTCCCAGGGGTCCGAGCAGTTCTTC
CASSLPSQGSEQFF
>TRBV4-1|-|many|TRBJ2-1
TGCGCCAGCAGCCAACCCCTAAGGACGGGTCAAAATGAGCAGTTCTTC
CASSQPLRTGQNEQFF
>TRBV20-1|-|many|TRBJ2-1
TGCAGTGCTGCCGGAGAGGGTGATGAGCAGTTCTTC
CSAAGEGDEQFF
>TRBV9|-|many|TRBJ2-3
TGTGCCAGCAACGTGGCCCCCACAGATACGCAGTATTTT
CASNVAPTDTQYF
>TRBV3-1|-|many|TRBJ1-2
TGTGCCAGCAGCCAAGTGGGGGGCGCAAATGGCTACACCTTC
CASSQVGGANGYTF
>TRBV11-2|TRBD1|many|TRBJ2-7
TGTGCCAGCAGCGGACAGGGGACACGCTACGAGCAGTACTTC
CASSGQGTRYEQYF
>TRBV3-1|-|many|TRBJ1-6
TGTGCCAGCAGCCATGCGGGCTATAATTCACCCCTCCACTTT
CASSHAGYNSPLHF
>TRBV28|TRBD1|few|TRBJ1-5
TGTGCCAGCAGCTGGGACAGGTGGGGCTATAGCAATCAGCCCCAGCATTTT
CASSWDRWGYSNQPQHF
>TRBV9|-|many|TRBJ2-4
TGTGCCAGCAGCCCATCAGGCGGGTGGGAAAACATTCAGTACTTC
CASSPSGGWENIQYF
>TRBV4-3|TRBD1|many|TRBJ2-3
TGCGCCAGCAGCCACGGGTGGGGCGGGACAGGTCAAGGGTATACGCAGTATTTT
CASSHGWGGTGQGYTQYF
>TRBV28|-|many|TRBJ1-1
TGTGCCAGCAGCTTGAGCAGCCATAGGCTCCAACCTGAAGCTTTCTTT
CASSLSSHRLQPEAFF
>TRBV6-1|TRBD1|many|TRBJ2-1
TGTGCCAGCAGGGACAGGGGTGGATACAATGAGCAGTTCTTC
CASRDRGGYNEQFF
>TRBV7-8|TRBD2|many|TRBJ2-3
TGTGCCAGCAGCCACCGCAGGGACTATGTCACAGATACGCAGTATTTT
CASSHRRDYVTDTQYF
>TRBV10-3|TRBD1|many|TRBJ2-1
TGTGCCATCAGTGAGTCGTGGGACAGGGACTACAATGAGCAGTTCTTC
CAISESWDRDYNEQFF
>TRBV7-2|TRBD2|-|TRBJ2-3
TGTGCCAGCAGCTTAGTGACTAGCGCAGATACGCAGTATTTT
CASSLVTSADTQYF
>TRBV12-3/TRBV12-4|TRBD1|many|TRBJ2-2
TGTGCCAGCAGTCCCGGGACAGGGAGGACCGGGGAGCTGTTTTTT
CASSPGTGRTGELFF
>TRBV6-5|-|many|TRBJ2-5
TGTGCCAGCAGTTACTCGACAGGGAGGGTGAGAGAGACCCAGTACTTC
CASSYSTGRVRETQYF
>TRBV11-2|TRBD1|many|TRBJ1-1
TGTGCCAGCAGCCACCTCTGGGACAGGTCGAGGGCTGAAGCTTTCTTT
CASSHLWDRSRAEAFF
>TRBV7-2|TRBD1|many|TRBJ2-7
TGTGCCAGCAGCTTAGTGGCAGGGACAGCCTACGAGCAGTACTTC
CASSLVAGTAYEQYF
>TRBV20-1|TRBD1|many|TRBJ2-3
TGCAGTGCTAGATCATCCGGGACAGCCTCAGATACGCAGTATTTT
CSARSSGTASDTQYF
>TRBV5-1|-|-|TRBJ1-3
TGCGCCAGCAGCTGGCTAACCGGGCCTGGAAACACCATATATTTT
CASSWLTGPGNTIYF
>TRBV5-1|-|many|TRBJ2-5
TGCGCCAGCAGCTTGTTTCTCGGTAGCGGTAGAGAGACCCAGTACTTC
CASSLFLGSGRETQYF
>TRBV28|-|few|TRBJ1-4
TGTGCCAGCAGTTTACAGGAAAAACTGTTTTTT
CASSLQEKLFF
>TRBV6-5|-|few|TRBJ1-2
TGTGCCAGCAGTCCTGACTGGTCCTATGGCTACACCTTC
CASSPDWSYGYTF
>TRBV7-2|-|many|TRBJ1-5
TGTGCCAGCAGTAATAACCATTATAGCAATCAGCCCCAGCATTTT
CASSNNHYSNQPQHF
>TRBV19|-|few|TRBJ2-7
TGTGCCAGTAGTATTGCCCAGGGCACCTACGAGCAGTACTTC
CASSIAQGTYEQYF
>TRBV4-1|TRBD1|many|TRBJ1-4
TGCGCCAGCAGCCAAGATTCAGGGGGGTGGGGAGAAAAACTGTTTTTT
CASSQDSGGWGEKLFF
>TRBV6-1|TRBD1|few|TRBJ1-1
TGTGCCAGCAGTGACCAGGGGGCAAGGACTGAAGCTTTCTTT
CASSDQGARTEAFF
>TRBV7-8|-|many|TRBJ1-3
TGTGCCAGCAGCTTATTGGTGGATTCTGGAAACACCATATATTTT
CASSLLVDSGNTIYF
>TRBV4-2|-|-|TRBJ1-6
TGTGCCAGCAGCCCACCACCAGCTTCACCCCTCCACTTT
CASSPPPASPLHF